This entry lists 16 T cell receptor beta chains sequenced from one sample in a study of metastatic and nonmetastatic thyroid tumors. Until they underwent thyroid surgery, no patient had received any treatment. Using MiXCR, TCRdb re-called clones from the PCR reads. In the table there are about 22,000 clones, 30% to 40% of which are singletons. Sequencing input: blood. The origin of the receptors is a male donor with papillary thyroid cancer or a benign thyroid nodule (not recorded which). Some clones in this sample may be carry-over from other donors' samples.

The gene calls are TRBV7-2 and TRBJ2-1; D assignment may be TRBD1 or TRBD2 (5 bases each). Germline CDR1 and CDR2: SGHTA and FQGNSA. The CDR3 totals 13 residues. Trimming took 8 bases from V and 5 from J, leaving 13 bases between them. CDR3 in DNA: TGTGCCAGCCTTCGGGGACCCGACAATGAGCAGTTCTTC. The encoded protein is CASLRGPDNEQFF.

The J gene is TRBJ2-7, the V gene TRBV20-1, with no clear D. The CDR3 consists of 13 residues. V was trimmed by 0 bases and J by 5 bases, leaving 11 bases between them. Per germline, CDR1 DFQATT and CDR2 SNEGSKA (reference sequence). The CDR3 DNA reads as TGCAGTGCTAGAGAACCCTTTCTCAACGAGCAGTACTTC. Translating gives CSAREPFLNEQYF.

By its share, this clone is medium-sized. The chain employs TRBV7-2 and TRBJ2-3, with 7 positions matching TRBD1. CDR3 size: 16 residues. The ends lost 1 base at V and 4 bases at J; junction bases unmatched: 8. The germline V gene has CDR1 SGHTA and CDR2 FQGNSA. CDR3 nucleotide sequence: TGTGCCAGCAGCTTAGGGACTTCCAGGGGGTCAGATACGCAGTATTTT. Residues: CASSLGTSRGSDTQYF.

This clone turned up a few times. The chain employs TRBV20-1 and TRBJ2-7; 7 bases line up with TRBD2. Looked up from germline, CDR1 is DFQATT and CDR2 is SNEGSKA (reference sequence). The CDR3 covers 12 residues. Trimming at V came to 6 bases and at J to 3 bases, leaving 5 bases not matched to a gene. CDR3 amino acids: CSAFGLVYEQYF. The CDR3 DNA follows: TGCAGTGCCTTTGGACTAGTCTACGAGCAGTACTTC.

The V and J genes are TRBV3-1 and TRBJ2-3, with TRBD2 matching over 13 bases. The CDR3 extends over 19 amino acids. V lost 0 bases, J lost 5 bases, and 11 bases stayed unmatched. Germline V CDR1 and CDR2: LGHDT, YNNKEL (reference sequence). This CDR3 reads CASSQDGVPGLAGEDTQYF. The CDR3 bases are TGTGCCAGCAGCCAAGATGGGGTGCCAGGACTAGCGGGGGAAGATACGCAGTATTTT.

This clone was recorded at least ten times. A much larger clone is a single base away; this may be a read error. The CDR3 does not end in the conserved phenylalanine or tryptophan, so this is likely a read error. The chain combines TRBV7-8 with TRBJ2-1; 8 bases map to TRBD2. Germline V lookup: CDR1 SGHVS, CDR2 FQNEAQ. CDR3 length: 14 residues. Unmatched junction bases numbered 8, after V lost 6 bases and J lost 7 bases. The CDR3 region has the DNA TGTGCCAGCAGTTTACTAGCGGCCTCAAATGAGCAGTTCGTC. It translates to CASSLLAASNEQFV.

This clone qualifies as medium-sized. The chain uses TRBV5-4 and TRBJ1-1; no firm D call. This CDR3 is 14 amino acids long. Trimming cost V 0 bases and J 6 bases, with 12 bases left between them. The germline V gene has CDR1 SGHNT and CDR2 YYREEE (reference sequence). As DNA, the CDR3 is TGTGCCAGCAGCTTGGGTTTCGGAAGCCCTGAAGCTTTCTTT. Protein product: CASSLGFGSPEAFF.

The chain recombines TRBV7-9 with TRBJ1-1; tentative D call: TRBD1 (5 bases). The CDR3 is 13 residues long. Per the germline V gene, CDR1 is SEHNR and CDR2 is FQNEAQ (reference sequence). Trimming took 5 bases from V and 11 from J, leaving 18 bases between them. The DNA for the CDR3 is TGTGCCAGCAGCCTACTAAGCCAGGGAGTCGCTTTCTTT. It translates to CASSLLSQGVAFF.

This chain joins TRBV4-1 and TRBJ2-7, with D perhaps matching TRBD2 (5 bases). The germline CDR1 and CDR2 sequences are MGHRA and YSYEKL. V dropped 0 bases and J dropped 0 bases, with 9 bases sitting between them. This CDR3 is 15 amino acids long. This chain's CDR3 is CASSQDPGISYEQYF. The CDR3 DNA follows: TGCGCCAGCAGCCAAGACCCCGGGATCTCCTACGAGCAGTACTTC.

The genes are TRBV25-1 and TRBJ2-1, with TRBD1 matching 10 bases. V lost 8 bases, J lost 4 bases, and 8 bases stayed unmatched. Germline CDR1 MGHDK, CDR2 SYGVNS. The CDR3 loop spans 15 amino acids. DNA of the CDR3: TGTGCCAGCGCTAGGACAGGGGGAGTTTACAATGAGCAGTTCTTC. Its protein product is CASARTGGVYNEQFF.

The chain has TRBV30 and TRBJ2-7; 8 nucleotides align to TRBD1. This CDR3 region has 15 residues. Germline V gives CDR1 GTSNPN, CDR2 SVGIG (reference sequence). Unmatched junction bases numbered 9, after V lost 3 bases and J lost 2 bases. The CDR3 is CAWRGGTGGAYEQYF. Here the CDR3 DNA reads TGTGCCTGGAGGGGTGGGACAGGCGGTGCCTACGAGCAGTACTTC.

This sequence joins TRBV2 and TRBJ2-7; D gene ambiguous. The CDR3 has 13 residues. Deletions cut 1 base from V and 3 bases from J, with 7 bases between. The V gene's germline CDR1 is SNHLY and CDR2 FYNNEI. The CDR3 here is CASSEDWGYEQYF. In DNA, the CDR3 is TGTGCCAGCAGTGAAGATTGGGGCTACGAGCAGTACTTC.

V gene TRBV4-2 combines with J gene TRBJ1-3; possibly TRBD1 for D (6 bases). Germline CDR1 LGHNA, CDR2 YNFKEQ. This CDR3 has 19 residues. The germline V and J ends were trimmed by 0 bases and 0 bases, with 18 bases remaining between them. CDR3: CASSQDREGTPGSGNTIYF. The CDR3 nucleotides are TGTGCCAGCAGCCAAGATAGGGAAGGGACACCGGGCTCTGGAAACACCATATATTTT.

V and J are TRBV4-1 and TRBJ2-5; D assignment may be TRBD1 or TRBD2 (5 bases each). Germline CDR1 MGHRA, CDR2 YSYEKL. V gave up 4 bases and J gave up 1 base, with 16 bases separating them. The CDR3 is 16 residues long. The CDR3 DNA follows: TGCGCCAGCAGCCTACGGAGTGGGGGACCCCAAGAGACCCAGTACTTC. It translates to CASSLRSGGPQETQYF.

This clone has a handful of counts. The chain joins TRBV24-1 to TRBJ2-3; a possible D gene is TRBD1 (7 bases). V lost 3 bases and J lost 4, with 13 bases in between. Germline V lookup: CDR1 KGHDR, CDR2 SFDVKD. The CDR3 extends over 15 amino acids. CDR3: CATSDGGGISDTQYF. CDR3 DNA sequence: TGTGCCACCAGTGATGGAGGGGGCATATCAGATACGCAGTATTTT.

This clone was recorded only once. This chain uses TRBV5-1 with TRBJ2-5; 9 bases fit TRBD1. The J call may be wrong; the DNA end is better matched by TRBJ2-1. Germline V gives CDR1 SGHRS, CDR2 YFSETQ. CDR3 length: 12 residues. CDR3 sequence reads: CASSWDRDEQFF. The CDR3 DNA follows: TGCGCCAGCAGCTGGGACAGGGATGAGCAGTTCTTC.